Here is one TCR beta chain with its context. The data were taken from a study of shared clonotypes between healthy human individuals. Study background: A few men and two women, aged 18 to 49, were donors.

Authors' processing steps: Junction-only sequences without quality scores came from ImmunoSEQ, so filtering differed. Here immunoSEQ multiplex PCR was the method, and the copy in TCRdb shows in-frame clones only, minus some. The V and J calls and clone size are taken from that table; D and trimming were inferred from the DNA. The sample has about 980,000 clones; more than 75% are singletons. The CDR3 is 15 residues long. Per germline, CDR1 MDHEN and CDR2 SYDVKM. V gave up 6 bases and J gave up 0 bases; unmatched junction bases: 7. What was sequenced was memory CD4+ T cells sorted from blood. As to subset: CD45RA-negative fraction. J is TRBJ2-7 and V is TRBV28; 8 bases map to TRBD1. The sequence came from a man between 18 and 35 years old in good health. The CDR3 DNA sequence: TGTGCCAGCAGCTCTCCGGGACAGGTCTCCTACGAGCAGTACTTC. Encoded protein: CASSSPGQVSYEQYF.